The source of this TCR beta chain is a study of cytomegalovirus exposure and HLA in healthy donors. 60 Vbeta and 13 Jbeta primers were used in PCR. Some clones are missing from TCRdb's copy, which holds only in-frame ones; the method was immunoSEQ multiplex PCR. The table has about 190,000 clones, 79% seen once. Study results and caveats: Most of the TCR beta V segments (in an earlier analysis) were productive either about 87% or about 30% of the time. An assumption of roughly uniform sequencing depth across donors underlay the presence/absence analyses. With later analysis, a missense DCLRE1C variant became linked to TCR beta V- and J-gene trimming.

Comment on this clone: Its antigen is undetermined.

In germline, CDR1 is SGHNT, CDR2 YENEEA. V was cut by 2 bases and J by 2 bases, with 9 bases left in between. The CDR3 extends over 14 amino acids. The sequenced sample consisted of PBMCs. The sequence derives from a woman under 30 in good health and CMV-seronegative. The chain couples TRBV11-3 to TRBJ2-5; no clear D gene. This chain's CDR3 is CASSLRGGQETQYF. The CDR3 region has the DNA TGTGCCAGCAGCTTACGTGGCGGTCAAGAGACCCAGTACTTC.